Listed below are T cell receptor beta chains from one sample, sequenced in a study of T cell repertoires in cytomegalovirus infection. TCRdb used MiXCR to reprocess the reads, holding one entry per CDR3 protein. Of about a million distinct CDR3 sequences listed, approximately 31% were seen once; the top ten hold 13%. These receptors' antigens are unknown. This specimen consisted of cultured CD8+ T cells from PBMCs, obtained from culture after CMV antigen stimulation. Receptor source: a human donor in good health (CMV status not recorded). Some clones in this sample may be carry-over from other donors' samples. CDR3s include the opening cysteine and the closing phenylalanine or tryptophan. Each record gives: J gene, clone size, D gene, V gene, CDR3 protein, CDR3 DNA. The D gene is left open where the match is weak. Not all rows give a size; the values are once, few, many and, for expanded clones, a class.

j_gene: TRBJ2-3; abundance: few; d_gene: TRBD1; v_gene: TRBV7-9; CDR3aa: CASSREIRTGIHTDTQYF; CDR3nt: TGTGCCAGCAGCCGAGAAATCAGGACAGGAATACACACAGATACGCAGTATTTT
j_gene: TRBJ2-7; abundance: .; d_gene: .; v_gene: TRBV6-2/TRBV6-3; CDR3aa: CASSSRDRGVGYEQYF; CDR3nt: TGTGCCAGCAGTAGTCGGGACCGTGGGGTAGGCTACGAGCAGTACTTC
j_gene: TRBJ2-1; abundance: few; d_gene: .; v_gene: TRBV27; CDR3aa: CASSFAAPFQGNEQFF; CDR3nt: TGTGCCAGCAGTTTCGCCGCGCCGTTTCAAGGCAATGAGCAGTTCTTC
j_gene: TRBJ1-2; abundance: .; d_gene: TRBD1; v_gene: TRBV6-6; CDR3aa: CASSYVRQGNYGYTF; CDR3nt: TGTGCCAGCAGTTACGTAAGACAGGGTAACTATGGCTACACCTTC
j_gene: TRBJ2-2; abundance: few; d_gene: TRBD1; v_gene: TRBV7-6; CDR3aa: CASIQIPGTGGFRDTGELFF; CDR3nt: TGTGCCAGCATCCAAATCCCCGGGACAGGGGGTTTCCGGGACACCGGGGAGCTGTTTTTT
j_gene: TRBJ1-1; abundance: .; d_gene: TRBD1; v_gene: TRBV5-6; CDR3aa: CASSLVGQGILNTEAFF; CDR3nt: TGTGCCAGCAGCTTGGTCGGACAGGGGATATTGAACACTGAAGCTTTCTTT
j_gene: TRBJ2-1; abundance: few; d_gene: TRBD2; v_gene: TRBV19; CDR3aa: CASMSPPGGNEQFF; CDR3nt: TGTGCCAGTATGTCTCCTCCCGGGGGGAATGAGCAGTTCTTC
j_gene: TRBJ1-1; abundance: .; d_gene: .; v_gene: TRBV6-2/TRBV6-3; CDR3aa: CASERTEYTEAFF; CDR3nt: TGTGCCAGTGAAAGGACCGAGTACACTGAAGCTTTCTTT
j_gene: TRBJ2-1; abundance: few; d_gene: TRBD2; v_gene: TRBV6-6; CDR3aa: CASFLRLAGDLSSYNEQFF; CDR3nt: TGTGCCAGCTTTCTCCGACTAGCGGGGGACCTGAGCTCCTACAATGAGCAGTTCTTC
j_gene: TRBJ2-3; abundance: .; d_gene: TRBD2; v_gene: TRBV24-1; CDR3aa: CATSDWPAGSTDTQYF; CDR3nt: TGTGCCACCAGTGATTGGCCAGCGGGGAGCACAGATACGCAGTATTTT
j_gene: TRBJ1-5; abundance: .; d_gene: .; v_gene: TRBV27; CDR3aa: CASSPLRTDQPQHF; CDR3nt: TGTGCCAGCAGTCCCCTAAGGACGGATCAGCCCCAGCATTTT
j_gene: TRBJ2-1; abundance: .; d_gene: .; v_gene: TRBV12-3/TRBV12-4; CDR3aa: CASPPSWDEQFF; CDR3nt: TGTGCCAGCCCTCCTTCGTGGGATGAGCAGTTCTTC
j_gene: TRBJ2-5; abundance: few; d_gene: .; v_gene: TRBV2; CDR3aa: CASRKGYSAQETQYF; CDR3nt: TGTGCCAGCAGGAAAGGGTACAGCGCCCAAGAGACCCAGTACTTC
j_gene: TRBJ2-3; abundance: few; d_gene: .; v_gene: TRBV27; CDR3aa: CASSLYRPTDTQYF; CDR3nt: TGTGCCAGCAGTTTATACAGACCCACAGATACGCAGTATTTT
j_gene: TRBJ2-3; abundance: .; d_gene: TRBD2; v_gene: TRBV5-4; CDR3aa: CASSLAQAGGPQLRTDTQYF; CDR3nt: TGTGCCAGCAGCTTGGCCCAAGCGGGGGGCCCACAACTACGCACAGATACGCAGTATTTT
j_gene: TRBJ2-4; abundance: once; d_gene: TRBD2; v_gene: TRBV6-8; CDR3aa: CASWGGSSGDIQYF; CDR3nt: TGTGCCAGCTGGGGAGGGAGTTCGGGCGACATTCAGTACTTC
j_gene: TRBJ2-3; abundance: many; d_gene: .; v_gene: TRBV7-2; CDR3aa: CASSPATDTQYF; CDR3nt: TGTGCCAGCAGCCCCGCCACAGATACGCAGTATTTT
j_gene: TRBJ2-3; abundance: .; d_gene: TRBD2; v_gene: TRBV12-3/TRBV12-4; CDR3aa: CASSLSGGEQADTQYF; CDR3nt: TGTGCCAGCAGTTTGTCCGGGGGGGAACAAGCAGATACGCAGTATTTT
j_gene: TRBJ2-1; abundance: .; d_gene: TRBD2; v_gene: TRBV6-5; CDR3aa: CASSGLVGPYNEQFF; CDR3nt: TGTGCCAGCAGTGGACTAGTGGGGCCCTACAATGAGCAGTTCTTC
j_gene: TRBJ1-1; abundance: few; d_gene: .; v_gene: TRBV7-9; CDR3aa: CASSLGVQGGTEAFF; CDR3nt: TGTGCCAGCAGCTTAGGGGTACAGGGCGGCACTGAAGCTTTCTTT
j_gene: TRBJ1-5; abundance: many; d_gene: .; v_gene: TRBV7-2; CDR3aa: CASSSEGRNQPQHF; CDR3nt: TGTGCCAGCAGTTCTGAGGGTCGCAATCAGCCCCAGCATTTT
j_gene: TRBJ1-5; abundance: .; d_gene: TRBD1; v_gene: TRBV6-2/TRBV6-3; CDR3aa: CASSYSRQGARPNQPQHF; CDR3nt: TGTGCCAGCAGTTACTCCCGACAGGGCGCCCGGCCCAATCAGCCCCAGCATTTT
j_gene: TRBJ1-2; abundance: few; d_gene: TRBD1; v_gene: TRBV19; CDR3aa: CASSTSDRAGYTF; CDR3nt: TGTGCCAGTAGTACTTCCGACAGGGCCGGCTACACCTTC
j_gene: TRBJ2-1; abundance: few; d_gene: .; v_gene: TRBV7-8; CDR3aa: CASSLRASSSYNEQFF; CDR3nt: TGTGCCAGCAGCCTCAGGGCCTCTAGCTCCTACAATGAGCAGTTCTTC
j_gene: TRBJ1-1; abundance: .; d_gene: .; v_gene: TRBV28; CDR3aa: CASRRTYYHNTEAFF; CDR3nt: TGTGCCAGCAGACGGACGTACTATCATAACACTGAAGCTTTCTTT
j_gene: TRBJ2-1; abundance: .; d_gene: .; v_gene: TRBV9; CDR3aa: CASRDGPQGNHEQFF; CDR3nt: TGTGCCAGCAGAGACGGACCCCAGGGGAACCATGAGCAGTTCTTC
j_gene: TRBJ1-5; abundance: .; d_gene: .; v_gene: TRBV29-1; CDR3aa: CSVESGEGNQPQHF; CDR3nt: TGCAGCGTTGAAAGTGGGGAGGGCAATCAGCCCCAGCATTTT
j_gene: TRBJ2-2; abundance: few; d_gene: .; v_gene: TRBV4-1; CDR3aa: CASSLTNEGAGELFF; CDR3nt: TGCGCCAGCAGCCTGACTAACGAGGGAGCCGGGGAGCTGTTTTTT
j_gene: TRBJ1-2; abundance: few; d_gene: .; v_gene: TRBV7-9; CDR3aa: CASSSTVGPNYGYTF; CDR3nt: TGTGCCAGCAGCTCCACGGTCGGGCCCAACTATGGCTACACCTTC
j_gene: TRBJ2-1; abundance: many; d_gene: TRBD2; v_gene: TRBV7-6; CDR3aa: CASSLVALAGPSSYNEQFF; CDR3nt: TGTGCCAGCAGCTTAGTTGCTCTAGCGGGGCCAAGCTCCTACAATGAGCAGTTCTTC
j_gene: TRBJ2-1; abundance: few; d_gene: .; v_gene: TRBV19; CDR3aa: CASSAAAKSSYNEQFF; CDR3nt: TGTGCCAGTAGTGCAGCGGCTAAAAGCTCCTACAATGAGCAGTTCTTC
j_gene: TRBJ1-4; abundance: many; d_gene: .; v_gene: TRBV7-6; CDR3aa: CASSPYAEHWLFF; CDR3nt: TGTGCCAGCAGCCCATACGCTGAGCACTGGCTGTTTTTT
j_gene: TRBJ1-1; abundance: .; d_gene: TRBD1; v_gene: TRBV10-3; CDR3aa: CATFQGDTEAFF; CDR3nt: TGTGCCACCTTTCAGGGGGACACTGAAGCTTTCTTT
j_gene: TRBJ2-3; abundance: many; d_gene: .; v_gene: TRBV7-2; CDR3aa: CASSLEHTDTQYF; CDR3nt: TGTGCCAGCAGCTTAGAGCACACAGATACGCAGTATTTT
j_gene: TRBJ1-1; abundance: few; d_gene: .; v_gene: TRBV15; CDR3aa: CATSTEITYENMNTEAFF; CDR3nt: TGTGCCACCAGCACAGAGATCACATACGAGAATATGAACACTGAAGCTTTCTTT
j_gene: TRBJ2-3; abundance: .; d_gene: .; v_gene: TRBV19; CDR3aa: CASTPRRDTESSSTDTQYF; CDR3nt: TGTGCCAGTACCCCGAGGCGGGACACCGAGTCCTCTAGCACAGATACGCAGTATTTT
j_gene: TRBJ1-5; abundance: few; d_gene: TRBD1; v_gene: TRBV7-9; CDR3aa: CASSFGGQLQPQHF; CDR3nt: TGTGCCAGCAGCTTCGGGGGACAGCTCCAGCCCCAGCATTTT
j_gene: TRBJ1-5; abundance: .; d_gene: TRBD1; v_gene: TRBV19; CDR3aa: CASSPRTGGPNQPQHF; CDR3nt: TGTGCCAGTAGTCCGAGGACAGGGGGACCTAATCAGCCCCAGCATTTT
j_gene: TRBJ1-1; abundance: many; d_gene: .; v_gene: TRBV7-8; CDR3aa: CASTDFRGQLQNTEAFF; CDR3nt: TGTGCCAGCACCGACTTCAGAGGGCAGCTTCAGAACACTGAAGCTTTCTTT
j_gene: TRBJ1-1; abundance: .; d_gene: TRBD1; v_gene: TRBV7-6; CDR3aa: CVSSTNRQGLNTEAFF; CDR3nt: TGTGTCAGCAGCACCAACCGACAGGGCCTGAACACTGAAGCTTTCTTT
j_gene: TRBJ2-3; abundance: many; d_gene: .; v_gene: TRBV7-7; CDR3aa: CASSPILTGTDTQYF; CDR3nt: TGTGCTAGCAGCCCAATCCTTACTGGCACAGATACGCAGTATTTT
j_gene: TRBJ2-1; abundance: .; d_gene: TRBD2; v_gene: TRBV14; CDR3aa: CASSQPPGLASYNEQFF; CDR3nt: TGTGCCAGCAGCCAACCTCCGGGACTAGCGTCCTACAATGAGCAGTTCTTC
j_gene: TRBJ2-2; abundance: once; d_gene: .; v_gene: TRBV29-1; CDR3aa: CSVGPGELFF; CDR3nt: TGCAGCGTTGGGCCCGGGGAGCTGTTTTTT
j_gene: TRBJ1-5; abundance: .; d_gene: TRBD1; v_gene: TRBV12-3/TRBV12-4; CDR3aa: CASSLTGGHQPQHF; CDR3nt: TGTGCCAGCAGTCTTACAGGGGGGCATCAGCCCCAGCATTTT
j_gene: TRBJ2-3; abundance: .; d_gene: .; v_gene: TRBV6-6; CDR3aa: CASSYTQTTDTQYF; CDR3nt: TGTGCCAGCAGTTACACCCAGACCACAGATACGCAGTATTTT
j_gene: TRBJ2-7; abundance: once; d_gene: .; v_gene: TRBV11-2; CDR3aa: CASSLWDKTSYEQYF; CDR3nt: TGTGCCAGCAGCCTGTGGGACAAGACCTCCTACGAGCAGTACTTC
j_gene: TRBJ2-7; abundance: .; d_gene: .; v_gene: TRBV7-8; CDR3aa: CASRITYEQYF; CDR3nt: TGTGCCAGCAGGATCACCTACGAGCAGTACTTC
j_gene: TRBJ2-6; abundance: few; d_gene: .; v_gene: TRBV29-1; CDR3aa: CSVEGISGANVLTF; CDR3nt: TGCAGCGTTGAAGGCATTTCTGGGGCCAACGTCCTGACTTTC
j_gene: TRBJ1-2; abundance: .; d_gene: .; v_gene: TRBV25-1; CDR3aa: CASSDLRGENYGYTF; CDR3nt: TGTGCCAGCAGTGACCTCCGGGGAGAGAACTATGGCTACACCTTC
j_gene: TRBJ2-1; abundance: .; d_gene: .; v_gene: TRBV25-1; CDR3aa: CASSADSSSYNDQFF; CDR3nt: TGTGCCAGCAGCGCGGACAGCTCCTCCTACAATGATCAGTTCTTC
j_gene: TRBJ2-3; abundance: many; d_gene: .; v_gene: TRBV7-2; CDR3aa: CASSLGGSPSTDTQYF; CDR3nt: TGTGCCAGCAGCTTAGGAGGGAGCCCTAGCACAGATACGCAGTATTTT
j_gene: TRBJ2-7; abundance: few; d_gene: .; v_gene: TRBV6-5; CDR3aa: CASSYTETNEQYF; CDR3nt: TGTGCCAGCAGTTACACTGAAACCAACGAGCAGTACTTC
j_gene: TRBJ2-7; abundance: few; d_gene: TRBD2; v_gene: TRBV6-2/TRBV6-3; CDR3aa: CASRSPRTSGPYEQYF; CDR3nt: TGTGCCAGCAGAAGCCCCCGGACTAGCGGACCCTACGAGCAGTACTTC
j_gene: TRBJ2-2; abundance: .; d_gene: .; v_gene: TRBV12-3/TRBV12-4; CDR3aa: CASSLLLSPDTGELFF; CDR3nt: TGTGCCAGCAGTTTGTTGCTCAGCCCCGATACCGGGGAGCTGTTTTTT
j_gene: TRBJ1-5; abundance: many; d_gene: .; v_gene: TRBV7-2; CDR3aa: CASSLAGPQHF; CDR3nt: TGTGCCAGCAGCTTAGCGGGGCCCCAGCATTTT
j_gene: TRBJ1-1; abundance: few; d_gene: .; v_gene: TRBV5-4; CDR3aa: CASSPLTDTEAFF; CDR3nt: TGTGCCAGCAGCCCGCTGACAGACACTGAAGCTTTCTTT
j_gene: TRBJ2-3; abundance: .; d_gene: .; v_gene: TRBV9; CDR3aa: CASSVRAASTDTQYF; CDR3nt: TGTGCCAGCAGCGTTAGGGCGGCTAGCACAGATACGCAGTATTTT